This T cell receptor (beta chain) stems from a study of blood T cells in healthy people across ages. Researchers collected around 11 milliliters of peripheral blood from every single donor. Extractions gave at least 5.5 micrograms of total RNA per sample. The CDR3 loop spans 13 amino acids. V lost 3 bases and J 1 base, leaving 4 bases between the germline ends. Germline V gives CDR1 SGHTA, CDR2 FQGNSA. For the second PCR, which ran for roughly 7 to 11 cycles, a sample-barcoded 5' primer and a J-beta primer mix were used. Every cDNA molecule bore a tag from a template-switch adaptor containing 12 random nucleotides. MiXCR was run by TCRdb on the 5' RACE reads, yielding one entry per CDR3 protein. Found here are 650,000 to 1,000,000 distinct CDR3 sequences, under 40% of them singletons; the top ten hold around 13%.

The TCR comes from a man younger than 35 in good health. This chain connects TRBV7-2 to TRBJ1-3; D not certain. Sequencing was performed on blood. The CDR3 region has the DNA TGTGCCAGCAGCTTTGGTTCTGGAAACACCATATATTTT. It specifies CASSFGSGNTIYF.